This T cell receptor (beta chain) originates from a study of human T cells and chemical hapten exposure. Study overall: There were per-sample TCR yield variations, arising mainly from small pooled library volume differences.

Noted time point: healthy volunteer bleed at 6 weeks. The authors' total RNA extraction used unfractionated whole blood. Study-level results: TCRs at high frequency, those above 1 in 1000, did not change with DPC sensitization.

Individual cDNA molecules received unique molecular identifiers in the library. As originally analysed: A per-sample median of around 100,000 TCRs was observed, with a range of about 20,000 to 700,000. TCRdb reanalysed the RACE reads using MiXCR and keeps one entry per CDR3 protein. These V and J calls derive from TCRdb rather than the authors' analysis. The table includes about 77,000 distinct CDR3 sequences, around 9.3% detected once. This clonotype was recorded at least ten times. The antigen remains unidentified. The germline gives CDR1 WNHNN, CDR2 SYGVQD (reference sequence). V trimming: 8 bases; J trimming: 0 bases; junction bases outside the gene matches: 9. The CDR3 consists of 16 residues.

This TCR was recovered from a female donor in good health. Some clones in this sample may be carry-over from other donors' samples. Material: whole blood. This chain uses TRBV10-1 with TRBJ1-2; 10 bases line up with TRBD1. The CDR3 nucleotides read TGCGCCAGCGGCGGGACAGGGGATTACCCTAACTATGGCTACACCTTC. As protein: CASGGTGDYPNYGYTF.